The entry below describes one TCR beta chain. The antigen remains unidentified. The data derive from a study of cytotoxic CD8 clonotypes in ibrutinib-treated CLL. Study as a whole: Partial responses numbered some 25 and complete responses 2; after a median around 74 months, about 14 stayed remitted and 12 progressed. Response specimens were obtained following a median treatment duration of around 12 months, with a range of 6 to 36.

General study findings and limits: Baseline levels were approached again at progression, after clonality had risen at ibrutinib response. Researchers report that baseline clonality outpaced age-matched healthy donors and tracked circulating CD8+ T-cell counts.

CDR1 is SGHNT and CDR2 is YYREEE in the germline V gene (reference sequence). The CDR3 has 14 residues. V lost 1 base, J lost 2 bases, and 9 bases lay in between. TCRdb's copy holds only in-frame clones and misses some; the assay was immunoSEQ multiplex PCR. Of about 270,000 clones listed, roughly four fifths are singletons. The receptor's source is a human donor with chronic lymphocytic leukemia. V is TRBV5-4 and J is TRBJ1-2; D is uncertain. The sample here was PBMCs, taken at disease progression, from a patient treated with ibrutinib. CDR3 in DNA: TGTGCCAGCAGCTTGCCCCAGGAGAACTATGGCTACACCTTC. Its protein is CASSLPQENYGYTF.